In this sample, the clone carrying this T cell receptor (beta chain) turned up a few times. The sample is drawn from a study of blood T cells in healthy people across ages. For the second PCR, which ran for about 6 to 12 cycles, a sample-barcoded 5' primer and a J-beta primer mix were used. Carrying 12 random nucleotides, a template-switch adaptor labeled each individual cDNA molecule. MiXCR was run by TCRdb on the 5' RACE reads, yielding one entry per CDR3 protein. The table has fewer than 1,000,000 distinct CDR3 sequences, about 42% seen once. Donation came from healthy Caucasian individuals in Russia who were aged roughly 6 to 95. For every donor, a draw yielded around 10 milliliters of peripheral blood. Isolation recovered at least 6 million PBMCs from every sample. The CDR3 covers 14 residues. Germline V gives CDR1 DFQATT, CDR2 SNEGSKA (reference sequence). V dropped 3 bases and J dropped 6 bases, with 15 bases sitting between them.

The specimen sequenced was blood. The rearrangement links TRBV20-1 to TRBJ2-1; D is ambiguous. This clonotype was obtained from a man older than 75 in good health. DNA of the CDR3: TGCAGTGCTAGTTTACAGTTTGGATTCAATGAGCAGTTCTTC. Translating it yields CSASLQFGFNEQFF.